One and the same sample provided the 28 T cell receptor beta chains below, sequenced in a study of shared clonotypes between healthy human individuals. Assay: immunoSEQ multiplex PCR; the TCRdb copy retains only in-frame clones and omits some. Of 2 million to 3 million clones listed, over 85% are singletons. The sample consisted of naive CD4+ T cells sorted from blood. Indicated subset: CD45RA+ positively selected. All receptors come from a young man in good health.

The chain is built from TRBV5-8 and TRBJ2-5, with TRBD2 as a possible D gene (7 bases). V shed 5 bases and J shed 1 base, with 15 bases lying between them. Germline V gene lookup returns CDR1 SGHTS and CDR2 YDEGEE. The CDR3 length is 15 residues. CDR3 amino acids: CASSPGGWGQETQYF. In DNA, the CDR3 is TGTGCCAGCAGTCCGGGGGGCTGGGGCCAAGAGACCCAGTACTTC.

This chain links TRBV6-6 with TRBJ1-1, with D unclear. V dropped 0 bases and J dropped 1 base, with 9 bases sitting between them. CDR3 length: 15 amino acids. The germline CDR1 and CDR2 sequences are MNHNY and SVGAGI (reference sequence). This CDR3 reads CASSYSNSPNTEAFF. The DNA for the CDR3 is TGTGCCAGCAGTTACTCGAACAGCCCGAACACTGAAGCTTTCTTT.

For the CDR3, the DNA is TGTGCCACCCGGCAGGCAAGCACAGATACGCAGTATTTT. As protein: CATRQASTDTQYF. The chain employs TRBV15 and TRBJ2-3, with unresolved D. V lost 8 bases, J lost 0 bases, and 9 bases lay in between. This CDR3 has 13 amino acids. CDR1 and CDR2 (germline): LNHNV, YYDKDF (reference sequence).

V and J are TRBV18 and TRBJ2-7; tentatively, D is TRBD1 or TRBD2 (5 bases each). Between the trimmed V and J ends, which lost 3 bases and 4 bases, there was a span of 19 bases. CDR1 KGHSH and CDR2 LQKENI come from the germline V gene. The CDR3 has 16 residues. The CDR3 protein is CASSPPGDPLGYEQYF. In DNA, the CDR3 is TGTGCCAGCTCACCCCCTGGGGACCCGTTAGGATACGAGCAGTACTTC.

This chain connects TRBV28 to TRBJ1-2; unclear D gene. CDR1 is MDHEN and CDR2 is SYDVKM in the germline V gene. This CDR3 contains 13 residues. Between the trimmed V and J ends, which lost 7 bases and 8 bases, there was a span of 17 bases. The CDR3 protein is CASTPGAVRGYTF. CDR3 DNA: TGTGCCAGCACCCCAGGCGCTGTTCGGGGCTACACCTTC.

The chain joins TRBV30 to TRBJ2-7, with 9 bases identical to TRBD1. Germline CDR1 is GTSNPN and CDR2 is SVGIG (reference sequence). V gave up 0 bases and J gave up 5 bases; unmatched junction bases: 2. This CDR3 comprises 13 residues. CDR3 sequence reads: CAWSVDRGDEQYF. Here the CDR3 DNA reads TGTGCCTGGAGTGTAGACAGGGGGGACGAGCAGTACTTC.

As concerns this clone: Other DNA sequences in the sample encode the same CDR3. The V and J genes are TRBV6-5 and TRBJ1-1; D unclear. V was clipped by 2 bases and J by 1 base, with 5 bases between them. Germline assignment: CDR1 MNHEY and CDR2 SVGAGI. The CDR3 has 13 residues. The CDR3: CASSYGTNTEAFF. The CDR3 DNA follows: TGTGCCAGCAGTTACGGAACGAACACTGAAGCTTTCTTT.

Comments on this clone: An end of the junction differs from the germline gene, which may be a read error. The chain joins TRBV7-7 to TRBJ2-2; 9 bases match TRBD2. The germline V gene encodes CDR1 SSHAT and CDR2 FNYEAQ (reference sequence). The CDR3 length is 14 residues. CDR3 region: CASSSGLANGELFF. The CDR3 bases are TGTGCTAGCAGCTCCGGACTAGCGAACGGGGAGCTGTTTTTT.

Here the CDR3 DNA reads TGTGCCAGCAGCTTAGACGGGGGGGCTAATGAGCAGTTCTTC. This codes for CASSLDGGANEQFF. The V and J genes are TRBV11-2 and TRBJ2-1, with 8 nucleotides matching TRBD2. The CDR3 sequence is 14 residues long. J was trimmed by 7 bases and V by 0 bases; bases with no gene match: 2. The germline CDR1 and CDR2 sequences are SGHAT and FQNNGV.

This chain joins TRBV6-5 and TRBJ1-6, with 7 bases lining up with TRBD1. The CDR3 spans 13 residues. Unmatched junction bases numbered 5, after V lost 6 bases and J lost 9 bases. In germline, CDR1 is MNHEY, CDR2 SVGAGI. CDR3 loop: CASRQGFSSPLHF. The CDR3 nucleotides read TGTGCCAGCAGACAGGGGTTCTCTTCACCCCTCCACTTT.

This clone is a singleton in its sample. J is TRBJ2-2 and V is TRBV29-1; TRBD2 might be the D (6 bases). V lost 5 bases, J lost 3 bases, and 13 bases lay in between. The germline V gene has CDR1 SQVTM and CDR2 ANQGSEA. This CDR3 comprises 14 residues. The CDR3 spells CSVQPGLYTGELFF. CDR3 nucleotide sequence: TGCAGCGTTCAACCGGGACTTTACACCGGGGAGCTGTTTTTT.

As DNA, the CDR3 is TGTGCCAGCACCATGACAGGACCCACAGATACGCAGTATTTT. Protein sequence: CASTMTGPTDTQYF. This chain connects TRBV7-9 to TRBJ2-3; maybe TRBD1 (6 bases). CDR1 and CDR2 from the germline V gene are SEHNR and FQNEAQ (reference sequence). Trimming left V 7 bases short and J 2 bases short, with 13 bases between. The CDR3 extends over 14 amino acids. Full variable domain (outside the CDR3, taken from reference TRBV7-9 and TRBJ2-3): DTGVSQNPRHKITKRGQNVTFRCDPISEHNRLYWYRQTLGQGPEFLTYFQNEAQLEKSRLLSDRFSAERPKGSFSTLEIQRTEQGDSAMYLCASTMTGPTDTQYFGPGTRLTVL.

This clone was seen only once. The rearrangement joins TRBV5-1 to TRBJ1-6; 7 nucleotides align to TRBD1. This CDR3 contains 15 residues. Germline CDR1 SGHRS, CDR2 YFSETQ. Unmatched junction bases numbered 4, after V lost 2 bases and J lost 5 bases. CDR3 coding DNA: TGCGCCAGCAGCTTCAGGGACAGTGATAATTCACCCCTCCACTTT. This encodes CASSFRDSDNSPLHF.

The chain is built from TRBV5-1 and TRBJ1-1, with TRBD1 matching over 10 bases. The trim removed 7 bases at V and 3 bases at J, leaving 0 bases unmatched. CDR3 size: 12 residues. Looked up from germline, CDR1 is SGHRS and CDR2 is YFSETQ. The CDR3 DNA reads as TGCGCCAGCGGACAGGGGGACACTGAAGCTTTCTTT. Its protein is CASGQGDTEAFF.

Only a few counts were recorded for this clone. The chain carries TRBV7-6 and TRBJ1-5, with D uncertain. From germline, CDR1 is SGHVS and CDR2 FNYEAQ. V shed 2 bases and J shed 13 bases, with 9 bases lying between them. This CDR3 comprises 11 residues. DNA of the CDR3: TGTGCCAGCAGCTTATTTTCGGGACAGCATTTT. It translates to CASSLFSGQHF.

The rearrangement links TRBV5-6 to TRBJ1-1, with TRBD1 matching over 7 bases. Germline CDR1 SGHDT, CDR2 YYEEEE. The V gene end was trimmed by 0 bases and the J gene end by 3 bases; junction bases not matched to a gene: 5. This CDR3 spans 15 amino acids. The CDR3 protein is CASSLDTGVYTEAFF. CDR3 coding DNA: TGTGCCAGCAGCTTGGACACAGGGGTGTACACTGAAGCTTTCTTT. The whole variable domain, filled in from reference TRBV5-6 and TRBJ1-1, reads DAGVTQSPTHLIKTRGQQVTLRCSPKSGHDTVSWYQQALGQGPQFIFQYYEEEERQRGNFPDRFSGHQFPNYSSELNVNALLLGDSALYLCASSLDTGVYTEAFFGQGTRLTVV.

This clone showed up just once. The genes are TRBV21-1 and TRBJ2-1; no DNA check was done on the table's D call, TRBD1. TRBV21-1 is labeled a pseudogene. This CDR3 is 15 amino acids long. DNA of the CDR3: TGTGCCAGCAGCACCGACAGGGGGCTACCCAATGAGCAGTTCTTC. Translation gives CASSTDRGLPNEQFF.

The chain combines TRBV6-6 with TRBJ1-2; 8 positions agree with TRBD1. Germline V lookup: CDR1 MNHNY, CDR2 SVGAGI (reference sequence). V lost 0 bases and J lost 8; bases outside the gene matches: 5. This CDR3 is 14 amino acids long. This CDR3 reads CASSYSTGGKGYTF. The CDR3 nucleotides read TGTGCCAGCAGTTACTCAACAGGGGGAAAGGGCTACACCTTC.

V and J are TRBV27 and TRBJ2-5; TRBD1 is a possible D gene (6 bases). This CDR3 has 15 residues. Germline V gene data show CDR1 as MNHEY and CDR2 as SMNVEV (reference sequence). V was shortened by 7 bases and J by 1 base, with 16 bases between the two germline ends. The CDR3 nucleotides read TGTGCCAGCACCATAGATAAACAGGGCCAAGAGACCCAGTACTTC. Amino acids: CASTIDKQGQETQYF.

Concerning this clone itself: Within the sample, other DNA sequences also encode this same CDR3. The chain employs TRBV30 and TRBJ2-7; D is possibly TRBD1 or TRBD2 (5 bases each). Per the germline V gene, CDR1 is GTSNPN and CDR2 is SVGIG (reference sequence). V was trimmed by 2 bases and J by 3 bases, leaving 8 bases between them. The CDR3 has 12 residues. The CDR3: CAWSRGLYEQYF. DNA for the CDR3: TGTGCCTGGAGTCGGGGCCTCTACGAGCAGTACTTC. The full variable domain, its missing parts supplied by reference TRBV30 and TRBJ2-7, is SQTIHQWPATLVQPVGSPLSLECTVEGTSNPNLYWYRQAAGRGLQLLFYSVGIGQISSEVPQNLSASRPQDRQFILSSKKLLLSDSGFYLCAWSRGLYEQYFGPGTRLTVT.

J is TRBJ2-1 and V is TRBV6-5; 9 bases are shared with TRBD2. The CDR3 length is 15 residues. Germline assignment: CDR1 MNHEY and CDR2 SVGAGI. The V and J ends lost 7 bases and 7 bases, in that order; junction bases with no gene match: 11. CDR3 in amino acids: CASTRTSGLVNEQFF. The CDR3 DNA reads as TGTGCCAGCACCAGAACTAGCGGGCTGGTTAATGAGCAGTTCTTC.

The rearrangement uses TRBV10-3 and TRBJ2-2; 11 bases align to TRBD2. Germline V gene data show CDR1 as ENHRY and CDR2 as SYGVKD. The CDR3 loop spans 15 amino acids. V was pared by 6 bases and J by 4 bases, with 4 bases of the junction left unmatched. Here the CDR3 DNA reads TGTGCCATCAGCACTGGACTAGCGGGCACCGGGGAGCTGTTTTTT. Residues: CAISTGLAGTGELFF.

The V gene is TRBV5-1, the J gene TRBJ2-5; 12 bases agree with TRBD2. The CDR3 is 14 amino acids. Germline V CDR1 and CDR2: SGHRS, YFSETQ. The V and J ends lost 4 bases and 4 bases, in that order; junction bases with no gene match: 2. The CDR3, as DNA: TGCGCCAGCAGCCCGACTAGCGGGGGAGAGACCCAGTACTTC. Translation: CASSPTSGGETQYF. The variable domain in full, completed from reference TRBV5-1 and TRBJ2-5, reads KAGVTQTPRYLIKTRGQQVTLSCSPISGHRSVSWYQQTPGQGLQFLFEYFSETQRNKGNFPGRFSGRQFSNSRSEMNVSTLELGDSALYLCASSPTSGGETQYFGPGTRLLVL.

The gene calls are TRBV27 and TRBJ2-5; weak D call: TRBD1 (5 bases). The CDR3 length is 16 residues. Trimming took off 5 bases at V and 2 bases at J, with 18 bases between the two ends. In germline, CDR1 is MNHEY, CDR2 SMNVEV (reference sequence). The CDR3 spells CASSTFMGRAQETQYF. CDR3 bases: TGTGCCAGCAGTACCTTTATGGGCAGGGCACAAGAGACCCAGTACTTC.

The genes are TRBV28 and TRBJ2-3; a weak D match, TRBD2 (5 bases). The CDR3 covers 14 residues. Germline lookup yields CDR1 MDHEN and CDR2 SYDVKM. V was pared by 4 bases and J by 4 bases, with 12 bases between. This CDR3 is CASSSILGSDTQYF. The CDR3 DNA sequence: TGTGCCAGCAGTTCCATACTAGGGTCAGATACGCAGTATTTT.

This chain joins TRBV27 and TRBJ2-2; TRBD2 matches at 11 bases. CDR1 MNHEY and CDR2 SMNVEV come from the germline V gene (reference sequence). V was pared by 5 bases and J by 5 bases, with 4 bases of the junction left unmatched. This CDR3 contains 15 residues. The CDR3 DNA reads TGTGCCAGCAGTCCGGGACTAGCGGCGACCGGGGAGCTGTTTTTT. It yields the protein CASSPGLAATGELFF.

CDR3 nucleotides: TGTGCCAGCAGGTCAGAAGGGACTAATGAAAAACTGTTTTTT. Translation: CASRSEGTNEKLFF. The chain links TRBV6-5 to TRBJ1-4; no reliable D call. Between the trimmed V and J ends, which lost 6 bases and 2 bases, there was a span of 10 bases. The CDR3 runs 14 residues. Germline CDR1 and CDR2: MNHEY and SVGAGI.

CDR3 in amino acids: CASSSSDISYEQYF. The DNA for the CDR3 is TGTGCCAGCAGCAGCTCGGACATTTCCTACGAGCAGTACTTC. The V and J genes are TRBV5-4 and TRBJ2-7; weak D call: TRBD1 (5 bases). Germline CDR1 is SGHNT and CDR2 is YYREEE (reference sequence). The CDR3 has 14 amino acids. V dropped 4 bases and J dropped 1 base, with 12 bases sitting between them.